This entry features one T cell receptor beta chain sequence. This clone was seen just once. What this receptor recognizes is not known. Per-nucleotide qualities are absent, and no much larger clonotype sits a single base away. The immunoSEQ Assay, a bias-controlled multiplex PCR, was used to amplify TCRbeta CDR3 regions from genomic DNA. The original pipeline was this. The number of nucleated cells in each sample was estimated by amplification of reference gene primers within the assay. Sequence reads were collapsed and filtered to measure the absolute abundance of every unique TCRbeta CDR3 rearrangement. For each sample, productive Simpson clonality was calculated as the square root of Simpson's diversity index across productive rearrangements. Held by TCRdb, this immuneACCESS table contains in-frame sequences only and omits some clones. Under half of the omission traces to an unresolved V gene where checked; the cause of the rest is unknown. V and J calls and clone size follow that table, whereas D and trimming were derived from the DNA. The sample table contains approximately 240,000 clones; only one count was recorded for roughly 85% of them. The biggest ten clones account for more than 10% of the sample.

The entry originates in a study of blood T cell repertoires in COVID-19 (TCRdb year 2020). In the study overall: Samples covering the acute and convalescent phases of COVID-19 were provided by collaborators in the United States, Italy and Spain. Samples were obtained from the ongoing ImmuneRACE study (first 160 participants) and from about 1,300 subjects provided by 6 global collaborators. Where HLA class I and class II types were available, the types were taken from metadata supplied by the sample provider, not from assay-based typing. The prospective study material was composed of cDNA or gDNA derived from T cells, B-cell-depleted T cells, or PBMCs. Deeply sampled blood TCRbeta repertoires from subjects exposed to, actively infected with, or recovered from COVID-19 were included in the dataset. The repertoires were released in a freely available public database intended as a resource for research on the immune response to SARS-CoV-2. A de-identified subject ID, COVID-19 status, age in years and sex were almost always included in the sample metadata. Findings and caveats that apply to the study as a whole: Clinical and demographic metadata were provided uncurated, with the amount varying by source and participant.

The junction carries 12 bases between V and J, which are trimmed by 3 bases and 7 bases respectively. The CDR3 sequence holds 13 residues, the cysteine and phenylalanine included. Just the 39-base CDR3 DNA is kept, in frame starting at base 1. CDR1 and CDR2, per the germline V gene, are SNHLY and FYNNEI. Samples from volunteer blood donors who had recovered from COVID-19 were contributed by a second Seattle source. Each collaborating institution followed its own protocols to collect whole blood in K2EDTA tubes. For TCRbeta analysis, collaborator samples were shipped as frozen whole blood, as isolated PBMCs, or as DNA extracted from either sample type.

Sequenced: peripheral blood. The receptor was derived from a woman under 30 who had recovered from COVID-19. The receptor chain draws on TRBV2 and TRBJ2-5; the D region possibly corresponds to TRBD1 (5 bases align). This receptor carries the CDR3 CASSDIREMTQYF. The nucleotide sequence is given as TGTGCCAGCAGTGACATCAGGGAAATGACCCAGTACTTC.